The clone carrying this TCR beta chain has just a few counts. The data are from a study of PD-1 blockade in classical Hodgkin lymphoma. Profiling relied on immunoSEQ multiplex PCR, and the TCRdb table lists in-frame clones only, not all of them. The sample has just under 45,000 clones, approximately 79% seen once; the top ten hold 2.8%. Patients all relapsed after autologous stem cell transplantation, and there was variation in brentuximab vedotin exposure. Trimming cost V 5 bases and J 4 bases, with 9 bases left between them. CDR1 is SGHVS, CDR2 FNYEAQ, per germline. The CDR3 contains 13 residues. Sequences were derived from peripheral blood mononuclear cells (PBMCs), sampled before the second cycle of nivolumab. The chain has TRBV7-6 and TRBJ1-5, with a possible D match to TRBD1 (6 bases). This clonotype was obtained from a human donor with classical Hodgkin lymphoma. The CDR3 protein is CASSKDRNQPQHF. CDR3 bases: TGTGCCAGCAGCAAGGACAGAAATCAGCCCCAGCATTTT. Variable domain in full (rest from reference TRBV7-6 and TRBJ1-5): GAGVSQSPRYKVTKRGQDVALRCDPISGHVSLYWYRQALGQGPEFLTYFNYEAQQDKSGLPNDRFSAERPEGSISTLTIQRTEQRDSAMYRCASSKDRNQPQHFGDGTRLSIL.